Sequencing of this TCR beta chain was carried out in a study of blood T cell repertoires in COVID-19. Study-wide context: Collection of acute and convalescent COVID-19 samples took place in the United States, Italy and Spain. T cells, B-cell-depleted T cells, or PBMCs supplied cDNA or gDNA.

Per the germline V gene, CDR1 is SGHDT and CDR2 is YYEEEE. Trimming removed 5 bases from V and 4 bases from J, with 19 bases in between. CDR3 length equals 15 residues. Methods used by the authors: Nucleated cell counts were estimated from reference gene primer amplification. Profiling relied on immunoSEQ multiplex PCR, and the TCRdb table lists in-frame clones only, not all of them. Clone size and the V and J calls come from that table; the DNA yielded D and trimming. The sample contains 140,000 or so clones, about four fifths of which appear only once. This TCR was recovered from a woman aged 80 or over with acute or convalescent COVID-19. Sequenced material: peripheral blood. V is TRBV5-6 and J is TRBJ2-7, with D possibly matching TRBD2 (5 bases). CDR3 loop: CASRGRGLGYYEQYF. The CDR3 DNA is TGTGCCAGCAGAGGCCGGGGTCTCGGTTATTACGAGCAGTACTTC.